Below, 12 T cell receptor beta chains from the same sample are listed, as sequenced in a study of blood T cell repertoires in COVID-19. Sequencing used immunoSEQ multiplex PCR; TCRdb keeps in-frame clones, though not all of them. Among some 100,000 clones, 88% were seen once, and the ten largest hold 4.5% to 5.5%. The sample taken for sequencing was peripheral blood. The receptors originated from a woman aged 80 or older with active COVID-19.

This clone was recorded a few times. The V call is TRBV7-9, the J call TRBJ1-2; 8 bases map to TRBD1. The V gene's germline CDR1 is SEHNR and CDR2 FQNEAQ (reference sequence). J lost 3 bases, V lost 0 bases, and 0 bases had no gene match. The CDR3 spans 14 residues. CDR3 region: CASSLAQGDYGYTF. CDR3 DNA: TGTGCCAGCAGCTTAGCACAGGGGGACTATGGCTACACCTTC.

The chain combines TRBV6-5 with TRBJ1-2; D ambiguous. This CDR3 spans 14 amino acids. Trimming shortened V by 2 bases and J by 0 bases, and 7 bases separated the two germline ends. Looked up from germline, CDR1 is MNHEY and CDR2 is SVGAGI. The CDR3 loop is CASSYGQTNYGYTF. The CDR3 DNA reads TGTGCCAGCAGTTACGGGCAGACTAACTATGGCTACACCTTC.

The V gene is TRBV7-7, the J gene TRBJ2-1; TRBD2 aligns across 11 bases. Unmatched junction bases numbered 0, after V lost 2 bases and J lost 9 bases. The CDR3 is made up of 13 amino acids. Germline assignment: CDR1 SSHAT and CDR2 FNYEAQ (reference sequence). CDR3 region: CASSLLAGGEQFF. Here the CDR3 DNA reads TGTGCCAGCAGCTTACTAGCGGGAGGTGAGCAGTTCTTC.

This clone was seen a few times. The rearrangement joins TRBV9 to TRBJ2-1; 7 positions agree with TRBD1. The V and J ends lost 0 bases and 3 bases, in that order; junction bases with no gene match: 3. The germline V gene has CDR1 SGDLS and CDR2 YYNGEE. CDR3 length equals 15 residues. This CDR3 is CASSVDRGGYNEQFF. The CDR3 DNA reads as TGTGCCAGCAGCGTAGACAGGGGTGGCTACAATGAGCAGTTCTTC.

The chain uses TRBV28 and TRBJ1-1; TRBD1 matches 9 bases. This CDR3 is built from 15 residues. Trimming at V came to 7 bases and at J to 1 base, leaving 7 bases not matched to a gene. Germline V CDR1 and CDR2: MDHEN, SYDVKM. Here the CDR3 DNA reads TGTGCCAGCATCTTTGGGGGACAGGGGAACACTGAAGCTTTCTTT. Residues: CASIFGGQGNTEAFF.

This clone has more than one count but fewer than ten. Here the CDR3 DNA reads TGTGCCAGCAGCCCGTACAGGTCGAACACCGGGGAGCTGTTTTTT. Amino acid sequence: CASSPYRSNTGELFF. This rearrangement joins TRBV6-5 to TRBJ2-2; D may be TRBD1 (5 bases). Deletions cut 6 bases from V and 0 bases from J, with 11 bases between. The CDR3 extends over 15 amino acids. Per the germline V gene, CDR1 is MNHEY and CDR2 is SVGAGI.

The J gene is TRBJ2-1, the V gene TRBV29-1; 11 bases match TRBD2. V was pared by 6 bases and J by 6 bases, with 10 bases of the junction left unmatched. The CDR3 contains 15 residues. In germline, CDR1 is SQVTM, CDR2 ANQGSEA. The CDR3 DNA sequence: TGCAGCGTAAATAGCGGGAGGGCCTCTCGCAATGAGCAGTTCTTC. It is translated as CSVNSGRASRNEQFF.

This chain links TRBV29-1 with TRBJ2-7; the D gene is possibly TRBD2 (6 bases). V dropped 4 bases and J dropped 7 bases, with 17 bases sitting between them. The CDR3 is 13 amino acids. Germline V gene lookup returns CDR1 SQVTM and CDR2 ANQGSEA. The CDR3 DNA follows: TGCAGCGTTGTCGGGGGTTCGTCGTGGGAGCAGTACTTC. It codes for CSVVGGSSWEQYF.

The chain couples TRBV29-1 to TRBJ2-5, with D possibly TRBD2 on 5 matching bases. V lost 2 bases and J lost 5, with 9 bases in between. Germline CDR1 and CDR2: SQVTM and ANQGSEA. This CDR3 spans 12 amino acids. The CDR3 spells CSVERGFETQYF. The CDR3 nucleotides read TGCAGCGTTGAACGGGGTTTTGAGACCCAGTACTTC.

The chain uses TRBV29-1 and TRBJ2-1, with 8 nucleotides matching TRBD2. The CDR3 extends over 14 amino acids. V was pared by 7 bases and J by 8 bases, with 13 bases of the junction left unmatched. Germline V lookup: CDR1 SQVTM, CDR2 ANQGSEA. The CDR3 DNA reads TGCAGCGCCTTTAGCGGGATTTTATTGGATGAGCAGTTCTTC. This encodes CSAFSGILLDEQFF.

The chain combines TRBV25-1 with TRBJ1-4; weak D call: TRBD1 (5 bases). From germline, CDR1 is MGHDK and CDR2 SYGVNS. CDR3 length equals 13 residues. The V end was cut by 3 bases, the J end by 8 bases, with 10 bases between. The CDR3 nucleotides read TGTGCCAGCAGTGACAGGGTCGACGAAAAACTGTTTTTT. It is translated as CASSDRVDEKLFF.

V usage is TRBV9 and J usage is TRBJ2-3; 7 positions agree with TRBD2. Losses at the gene ends were 2 bases for V and 1 base for J; bases not matched to a gene: 4. The CDR3 totals 15 residues. Germline loops: CDR1 SGDLS, CDR2 YYNGEE. The CDR3 nucleotides are TGTGCCAGCAGCGTGGCTAGCGGAGGCACAGATACGCAGTATTTT. This encodes CASSVASGGTDTQYF.